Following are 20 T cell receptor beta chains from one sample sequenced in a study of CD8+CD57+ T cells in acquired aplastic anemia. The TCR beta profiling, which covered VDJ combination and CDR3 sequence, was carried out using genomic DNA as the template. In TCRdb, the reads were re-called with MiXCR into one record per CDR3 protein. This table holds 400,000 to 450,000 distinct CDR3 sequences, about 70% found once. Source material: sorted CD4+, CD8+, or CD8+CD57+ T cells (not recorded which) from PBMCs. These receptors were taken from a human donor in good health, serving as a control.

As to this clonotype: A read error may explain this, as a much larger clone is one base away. The CDR3 DNA reads TGTGCCAGCGCTTTAAGAAGGACAGGGCCCTACGAGCAGTACTTC. It is translated as CASALRRTGPYEQYF. J is TRBJ2-7 and V is TRBV7-2; 8 bases are shared with TRBD1. Germline V gene data show CDR1 as SGHTA and CDR2 as FQGNSA. The CDR3 runs to 15 residues. V was pared by 8 bases and J by 2 bases, with 11 bases of the junction left unmatched.

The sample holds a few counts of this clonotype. The chain's CDR3 is CASSGQGDQPQHF. CDR3 nucleotides: TGTGCCAGCAGCGGACAGGGGGATCAGCCCCAGCATTTT. V and J are TRBV7-2 and TRBJ1-5; TRBD1 agrees at 10 bases. The trim removed 5 bases at V and 5 bases at J, leaving 0 bases unmatched. Germline values: CDR1 SGHTA, CDR2 FQGNSA. The CDR3 consists of 13 residues.

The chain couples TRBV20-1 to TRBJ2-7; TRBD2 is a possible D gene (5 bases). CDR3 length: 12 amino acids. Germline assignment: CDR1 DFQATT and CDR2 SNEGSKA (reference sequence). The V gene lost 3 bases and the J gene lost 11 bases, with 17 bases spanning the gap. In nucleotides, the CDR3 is TGCAGTGCTAGCGCTCGTGTTCTGGAGGAGTACTTC. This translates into CSASARVLEEYF.

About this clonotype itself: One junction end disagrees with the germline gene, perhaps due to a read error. CDR3 sequence: CASSQDPRGAGADF. The CDR3, as DNA: TGCGCCAGCAGCCAAGATCCGCGGGGGGCCGGGGCAGATTTC. The J gene is TRBJ2-7, the V gene TRBV7-8, with 8 bases fitting TRBD2. The CDR3 has 14 residues. The germline V gene has CDR1 SGHVS and CDR2 FQNEAQ.

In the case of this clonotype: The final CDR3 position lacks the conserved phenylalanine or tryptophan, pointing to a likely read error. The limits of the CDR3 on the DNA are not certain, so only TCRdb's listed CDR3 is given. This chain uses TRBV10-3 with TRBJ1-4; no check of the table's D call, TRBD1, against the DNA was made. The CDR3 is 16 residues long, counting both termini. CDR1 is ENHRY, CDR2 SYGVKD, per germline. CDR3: CAISEPDRNYGYTLCS.

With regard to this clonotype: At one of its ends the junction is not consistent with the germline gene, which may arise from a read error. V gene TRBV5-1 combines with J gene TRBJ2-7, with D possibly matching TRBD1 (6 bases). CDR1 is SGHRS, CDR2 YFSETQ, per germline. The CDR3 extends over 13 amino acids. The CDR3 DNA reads TGTGCCAGCAGCTCGCAGGGGTCCCACGAGCAGTACTTC. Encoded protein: CASSSQGSHEQYF.

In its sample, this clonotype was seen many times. The CDR3 loop reads CASSFQGSTEAFF. The DNA of the CDR3 is TGTGCCAGCAGCTTTCAGGGGAGTACTGAAGCTTTCTTT. V gene TRBV7-2 combines with J gene TRBJ1-1; tentative D call: TRBD1 (6 bases). In germline, CDR1 is SGHTA, CDR2 FQGNSA. This CDR3 region has 13 residues. V was trimmed by 3 bases and J by 5 bases, leaving 10 bases between them.

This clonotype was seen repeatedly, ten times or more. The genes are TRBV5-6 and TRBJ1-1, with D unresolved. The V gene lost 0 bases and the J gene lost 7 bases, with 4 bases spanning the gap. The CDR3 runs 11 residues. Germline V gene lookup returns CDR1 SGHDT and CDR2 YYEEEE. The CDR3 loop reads CASSLADEAFF. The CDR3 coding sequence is TGTGCCAGCAGCTTGGCCGATGAAGCTTTCTTT.

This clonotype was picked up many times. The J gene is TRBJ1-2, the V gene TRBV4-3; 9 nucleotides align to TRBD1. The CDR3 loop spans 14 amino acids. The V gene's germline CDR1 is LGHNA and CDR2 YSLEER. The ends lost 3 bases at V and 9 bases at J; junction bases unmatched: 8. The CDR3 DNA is TGCGCCAGCAGCCAGCGGGACAGGGACAACAGCTACACCTTC. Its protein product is CASSQRDRDNSYTF.

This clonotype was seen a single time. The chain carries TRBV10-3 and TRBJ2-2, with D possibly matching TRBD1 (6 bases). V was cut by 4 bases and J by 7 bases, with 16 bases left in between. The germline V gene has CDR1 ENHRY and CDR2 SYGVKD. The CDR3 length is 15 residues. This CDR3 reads CAISAGVGLGGELFF. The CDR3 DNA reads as TGTGCCATCAGTGCAGGGGTCGGGCTCGGCGGGGAGCTGTTTTTT.

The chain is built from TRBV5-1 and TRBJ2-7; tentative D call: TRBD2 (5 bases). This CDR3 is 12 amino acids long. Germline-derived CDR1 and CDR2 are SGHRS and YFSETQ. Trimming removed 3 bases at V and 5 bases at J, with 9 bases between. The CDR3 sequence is CASSSEGDEQYF. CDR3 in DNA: TGCGCCAGCAGCTCCGAGGGTGACGAGCAGTACTTC. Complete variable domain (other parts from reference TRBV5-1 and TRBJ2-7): KAGVTQTPRYLIKTRGQQVTLSCSPISGHRSVSWYQQTPGQGLQFLFEYFSETQRNKGNFPGRFSGRQFSNSRSEMNVSTLELGDSALYLCASSSEGDEQYFGPGTRLTVT.

The CDR3 DNA reads as TGTGCCAGCAGTGAACGACAGGGAAAGTACAATGAGCAGTTCTTC. This translates into CASSERQGKYNEQFF. The gene calls are TRBV2 and TRBJ2-1; 7 positions agree with TRBD1. The CDR3 loop spans 15 amino acids. Trimming cost V 2 bases and J 4 bases; bases outside gene matches: 5. Germline loops: CDR1 SNHLY, CDR2 FYNNEI.

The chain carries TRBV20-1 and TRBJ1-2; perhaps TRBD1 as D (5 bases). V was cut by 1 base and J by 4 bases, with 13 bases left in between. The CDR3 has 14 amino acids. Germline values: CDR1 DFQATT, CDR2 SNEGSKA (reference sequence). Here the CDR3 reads CSARAARDLYGYTF. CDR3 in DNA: TGCAGTGCTAGAGCTGCTAGGGACCTCTATGGCTACACCTTC.

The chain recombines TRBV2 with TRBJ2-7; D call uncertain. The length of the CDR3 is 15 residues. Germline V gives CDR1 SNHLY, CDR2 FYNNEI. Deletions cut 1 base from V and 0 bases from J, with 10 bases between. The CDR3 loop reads CASSEELTRSYEQYF. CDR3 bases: TGTGCCAGCAGTGAAGAATTGACTCGCTCCTACGAGCAGTACTTC.

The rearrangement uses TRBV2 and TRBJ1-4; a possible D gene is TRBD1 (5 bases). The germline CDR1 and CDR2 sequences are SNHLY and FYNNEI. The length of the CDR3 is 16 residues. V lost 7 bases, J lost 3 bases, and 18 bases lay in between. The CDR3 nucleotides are TGTGCCAGCACTATCCTTAGCGGGGGGTCTAATGAAAAACTGTTTTTT. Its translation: CASTILSGGSNEKLFF.

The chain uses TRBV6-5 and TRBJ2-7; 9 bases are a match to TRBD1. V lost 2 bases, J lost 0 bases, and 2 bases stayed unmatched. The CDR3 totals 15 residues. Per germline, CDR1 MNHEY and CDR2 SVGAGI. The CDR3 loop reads CASSYTGQGSYEQYF. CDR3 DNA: TGTGCCAGCAGTTACACGGGACAGGGCTCCTACGAGCAGTACTTC.

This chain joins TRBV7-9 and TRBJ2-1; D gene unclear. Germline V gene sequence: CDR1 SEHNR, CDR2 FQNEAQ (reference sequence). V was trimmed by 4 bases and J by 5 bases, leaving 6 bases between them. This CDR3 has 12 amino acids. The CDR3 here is CASSWTDNEQFF. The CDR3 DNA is TGTGCCAGCAGCTGGACGGACAATGAGCAGTTCTTC.

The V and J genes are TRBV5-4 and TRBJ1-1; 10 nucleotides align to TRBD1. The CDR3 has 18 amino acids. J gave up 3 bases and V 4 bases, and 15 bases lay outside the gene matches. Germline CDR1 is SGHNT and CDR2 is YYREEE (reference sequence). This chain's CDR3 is CASSQRSAGTGADTEAFF. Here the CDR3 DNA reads TGTGCCAGCAGCCAGCGGTCGGCCGGGACAGGGGCGGACACTGAAGCTTTCTTT.

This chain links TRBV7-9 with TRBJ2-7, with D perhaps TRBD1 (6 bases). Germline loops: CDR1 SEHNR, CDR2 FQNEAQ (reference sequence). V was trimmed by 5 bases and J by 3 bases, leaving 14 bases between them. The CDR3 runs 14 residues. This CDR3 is CASSRLDRDYEQYV. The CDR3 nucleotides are TGTGCCAGCAGCCGATTGGACAGAGACTACGAGCAGTACGTC.

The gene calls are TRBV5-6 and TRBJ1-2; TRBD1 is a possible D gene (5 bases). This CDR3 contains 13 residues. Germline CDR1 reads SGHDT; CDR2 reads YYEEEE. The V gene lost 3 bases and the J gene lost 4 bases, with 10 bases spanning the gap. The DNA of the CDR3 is TGTGCCAGCAGCTGGGACCCCGTCTATGGCTACACCTTC. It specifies CASSWDPVYGYTF.